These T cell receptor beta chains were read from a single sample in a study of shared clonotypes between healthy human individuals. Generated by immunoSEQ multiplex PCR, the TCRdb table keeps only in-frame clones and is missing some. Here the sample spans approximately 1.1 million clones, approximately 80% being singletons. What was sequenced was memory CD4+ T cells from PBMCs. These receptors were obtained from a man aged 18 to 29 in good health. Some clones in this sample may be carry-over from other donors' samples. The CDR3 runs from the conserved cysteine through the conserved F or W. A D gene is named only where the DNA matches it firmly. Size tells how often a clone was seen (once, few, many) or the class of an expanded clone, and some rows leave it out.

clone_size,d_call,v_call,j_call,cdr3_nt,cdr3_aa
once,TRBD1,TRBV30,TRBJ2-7,TGTGCCTGGAGTCACAGGGGGCTGGGCGGCGAGCAGTACTTC,CAWSHRGLGGEQYF
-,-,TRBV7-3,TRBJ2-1,TGTGCCAGCAGCAAAGAAGGACAAAGCTACAATGAGCAGTTCTTC,CASSKEGQSYNEQFF
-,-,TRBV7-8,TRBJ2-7,TGTGCCAGCAGCTTAGCGTGGGGGACAACCTACGAGCAGTACTTC,CASSLAWGTTYEQYF
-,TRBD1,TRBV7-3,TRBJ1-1,TGTGCCAGCAGCCCCACAGGGGGGATTGCCACTGAAGCTTTCTTT,CASSPTGGIATEAFF
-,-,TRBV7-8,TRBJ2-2,TGTGCCAGCAGGCGGACTTCGTTCACCGGGGAGCTGTTTTTT,CASRRTSFTGELFF
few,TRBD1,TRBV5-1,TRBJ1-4,TGCGCCAGCAGCTTACCCGGGACAGGCGGGTCGGCTAATGAAAAACTGTTTTTT,CASSLPGTGGSANEKLFF
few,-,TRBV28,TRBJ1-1,TGTGCCAGCAGTTTATCTCTGGGGGGAGCTTTCTTT,CASSLSLGGAFF
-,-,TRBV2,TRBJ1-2,TGTGCCAGCAGTGAAGGGCCATCCGGAGGCTACACCTTC,CASSEGPSGGYTF
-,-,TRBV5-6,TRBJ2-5,TGTGCCAGCAGCACGAGGTACCAAGAGACCCAGTACTTC,CASSTRYQETQYF
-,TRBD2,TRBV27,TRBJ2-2,TGTGCCAGCAGTTTATCTGCGGGAGGGATGGGCACCGGGGAGCTGTTTTTT,CASSLSAGGMGTGELFF
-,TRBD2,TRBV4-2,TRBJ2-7,TGTGCCAGCAGCCATGAACCGGGAGGAGAGCAGTACTTC,CASSHEPGGEQYF
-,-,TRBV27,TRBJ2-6,TGTGCCACTGGTGGAGGATGGTCTGGGGCCAACGTCCTGACTTTC,CATGGGWSGANVLTF
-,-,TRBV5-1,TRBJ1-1,TGCGCCAGCAGCTTGGTTCAGGAGAACACTGAAGCTTTCTTT,CASSLVQENTEAFF
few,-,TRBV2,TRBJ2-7,TGTGCCAGCGGCGAACTAGGTCGGTCAGGCGAGCAGTACTTC,CASGELGRSGEQYF
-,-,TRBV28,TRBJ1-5,TGTGCCAGCAGGCCTGATCAGGGGAAGGGCAAGCAGCCCCAGCATTTT,CASRPDQGKGKQPQHF
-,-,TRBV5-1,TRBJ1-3,TGCGCCAGCAGCCAAGACAGCTCTGGAAACACCATATATTTT,CASSQDSSGNTIYF
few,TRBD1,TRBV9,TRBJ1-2,TGTGCCAGCAGCGCGGGCGTGGGACAGGGGATCTTTGGCTACACCTTC,CASSAGVGQGIFGYTF
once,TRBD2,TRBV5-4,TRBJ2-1,TGTGCCAGCAGCACCGGACTAGCGGGAAATGAGCAGTTCTTC,CASSTGLAGNEQFF
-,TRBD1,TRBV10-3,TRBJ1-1,TGTGCCATCAGTGAGCACAGGGGAGGTGTCACTGAAGCTTTCTTT,CAISEHRGGVTEAFF
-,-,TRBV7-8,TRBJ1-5,TGTGCCAGCAGCTTGGGCGGACGGGTTGGCAATCAGCCCCAGCATTTT,CASSLGGRVGNQPQHF
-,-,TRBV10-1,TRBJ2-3,TGCGCCAGCAGTGAGTGGCGCGGAGATACGCAGTATTTT,CASSEWRGDTQYF
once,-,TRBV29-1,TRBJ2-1,TGCAGCGTTACTAGGGGCAATGAGCAGTTCTTC,CSVTRGNEQFF
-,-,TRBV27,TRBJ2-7,TGTGCCAGCAGTTTTCGGCCAGGGGAAGGGGGTTCCTACGAGCAGTACTTC,CASSFRPGEGGSYEQYF
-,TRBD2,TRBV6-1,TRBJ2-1,TGTGCCAGCAGTGAAACTGCTAGCGGGAACCGAGAGCAGTTCTTC,CASSETASGNREQFF
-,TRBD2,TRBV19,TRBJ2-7,TGTGCCAGTAGTTTTGGGACTAGCGGGCCTGCCTCCTACGAGCAGTACTTC,CASSFGTSGPASYEQYF
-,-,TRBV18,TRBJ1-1,TGTGCCAGCTCACCAACCAATTTGAACACTGAAGCTTTCTTT,CASSPTNLNTEAFF
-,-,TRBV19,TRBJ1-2,TGTGCCAGTAGTATAAAGGGACCTTATGGCTACACCTTC,CASSIKGPYGYTF
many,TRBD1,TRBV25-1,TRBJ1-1,TGTGCCAGCAGGGGACAGGGGGACGACACTGAAGCTTTCTTT,CASRGQGDDTEAFF
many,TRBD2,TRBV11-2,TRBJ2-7,TGTGCCAGCAGCCGCAAACCCTCTAGCGGTTACGAGCAGTACTTC,CASSRKPSSGYEQYF
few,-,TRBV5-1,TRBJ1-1,TGCGCCAGCAGCTTGGCGGCAGTGGCGAACACTGAAGCTTTCTTT,CASSLAAVANTEAFF